This TCR beta chain appears in the sequencing data of a study of blood T cells in healthy people across ages. Trimming shortened V by 7 bases and J by 1 base, and 4 bases separated the two germline ends. The CDR3 runs 12 residues. From germline, CDR1 is SGHDN and CDR2 FVKESK. Russia was home to the donors, healthy Caucasian individuals aged about 6 to 90. A J-beta primer mix and a sample-barcoded 5' primer were used in a second PCR of about 7 to 12 cycles. The yield of each sample was at least 3 million CDR3-containing paired-end reads. TCRdb re-called the 5' RACE reads with MiXCR, one entry per CDR3 protein. Of approximately 780,000 distinct CDR3 sequences detected, around 24% appear once; the ten largest clones hold 2.5% to 3.5%. In addition, the sample was reused for a study of T cells of mothers and their children. That work adds: Over 9.5 million TCR beta CDR3 reads were obtained from each mother, and 3 million to 3.5 million from each child.

This rearrangement joins TRBV14 to TRBJ2-2; the D is unclear. The specimen sequenced was blood. The TCR originated in a boy aged 5-17 years in good health. The CDR3 is CASIGNTGELFF. In DNA, the CDR3 is TGTGCCAGCATTGGGAACACCGGGGAGCTGTTTTTT.